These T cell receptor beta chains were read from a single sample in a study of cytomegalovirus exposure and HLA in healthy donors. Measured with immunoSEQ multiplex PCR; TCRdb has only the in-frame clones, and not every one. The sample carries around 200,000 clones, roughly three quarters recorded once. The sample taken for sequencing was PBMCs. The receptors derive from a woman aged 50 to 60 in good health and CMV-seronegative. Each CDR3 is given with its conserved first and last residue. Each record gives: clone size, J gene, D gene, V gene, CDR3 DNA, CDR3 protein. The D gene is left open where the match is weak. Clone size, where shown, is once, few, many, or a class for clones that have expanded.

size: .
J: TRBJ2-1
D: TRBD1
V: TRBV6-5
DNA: TGTGCCAGCGGGGACAGAGCCTACAATGAGCAGTTCTTC
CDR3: CASGDRAYNEQFF

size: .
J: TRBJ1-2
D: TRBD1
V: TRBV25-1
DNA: TGTGCCACCCAGACCGGGACAGCCTATGGCTACACCTTC
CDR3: CATQTGTAYGYTF

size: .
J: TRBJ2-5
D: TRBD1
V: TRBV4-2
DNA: TGTGCCAGCAGCCACGGGACAGCGAGCCAAGAGACCCAGTACTTC
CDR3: CASSHGTASQETQYF

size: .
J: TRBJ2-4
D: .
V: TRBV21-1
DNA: TGTGCCAGCAGCAAAGGACCCTTAGCGGGAGGGCCCTACAGAAACATTCAGTACTTC
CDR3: CASSKGPLAGGPYRNIQYF

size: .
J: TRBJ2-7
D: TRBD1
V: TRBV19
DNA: TGTGCCAGTAGCGTGGGACAGTCCAAGGTCTACGAGCAGTACTTC
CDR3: CASSVGQSKVYEQYF

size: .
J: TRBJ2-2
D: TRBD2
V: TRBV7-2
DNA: TGTGCCAGCAGCCCATGGGCTAGCGGGAGGAGGAACACCGGGGAGCTGTTTTTT
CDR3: CASSPWASGRRNTGELFF

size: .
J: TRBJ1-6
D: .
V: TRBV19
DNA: TGTGCCAGTAGATGGGGCGAAAGAGAAATAAATTCACCCCTCCACTTT
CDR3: CASRWGEREINSPLHF

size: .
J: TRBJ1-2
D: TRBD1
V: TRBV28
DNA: TGTGCCAGCAGTACACCCAGACAGGGGGCGAGTAACTATGGCTACACCTTC
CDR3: CASSTPRQGASNYGYTF

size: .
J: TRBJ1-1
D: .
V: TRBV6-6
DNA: TGTGCCAGCAGTTACGCAGGGTCAGCTTTCTTT
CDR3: CASSYAGSAFF

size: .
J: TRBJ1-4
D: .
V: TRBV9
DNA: TGTGCCAGCAGCGTAGGGTCGGGTCGTCAGTCTAATGAAAAACTGTTTTTT
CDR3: CASSVGSGRQSNEKLFF

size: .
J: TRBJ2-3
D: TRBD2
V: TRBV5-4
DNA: TGTGCCAGCAGCTTGGGGGGCCTAGCGGGATCCGATACGCAGTATTTT
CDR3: CASSLGGLAGSDTQYF

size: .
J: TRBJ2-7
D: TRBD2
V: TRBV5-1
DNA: TGCGCCAGCCACCCGACTAGCGGGGGCTCCTACGAGCAGTACTTC
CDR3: CASHPTSGGSYEQYF

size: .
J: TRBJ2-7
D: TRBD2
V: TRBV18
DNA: TGTGCCAGCTCACCGCTTAGCGGGAGCTCGAACGAGCAGTACTTC
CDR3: CASSPLSGSSNEQYF

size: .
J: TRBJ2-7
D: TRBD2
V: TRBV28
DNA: TGTGCCAGCATCCTGACCGGGACTAACTACGAGCAGTACTTC
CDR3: CASILTGTNYEQYF

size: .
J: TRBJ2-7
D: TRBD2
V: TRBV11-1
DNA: TGTGCCAGCAGCTTACGACGGTGGGGAGGGCTTGACGACGAGCAGTACTTC
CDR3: CASSLRRWGGLDDEQYF

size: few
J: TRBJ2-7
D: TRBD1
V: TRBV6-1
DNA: TGTGCCAGCAGCGATAGGGACAGTTCCTACGAGCAGTACTTC
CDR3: CASSDRDSSYEQYF

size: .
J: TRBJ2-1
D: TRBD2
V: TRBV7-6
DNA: TGTGCCAGCAGTACTAGCGGCAGCTCCTACAATGAGCAGTTCTTC
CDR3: CASSTSGSSYNEQFF

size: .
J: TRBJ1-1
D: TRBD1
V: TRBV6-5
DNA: TGTGCCAGCAGTCCGGGGACAGGTTGGAACACTGAAGCTTTCTTT
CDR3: CASSPGTGWNTEAFF

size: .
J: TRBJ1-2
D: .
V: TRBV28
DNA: TGTGCCAGCAGCTCAGGGCAGGCTGTCTACACCTTC
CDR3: CASSSGQAVYTF

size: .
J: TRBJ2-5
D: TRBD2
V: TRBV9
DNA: TGTGCCAGCAGCGTCGGGACTAGCGGGAGGTGGAAAGAGACCCAGTACTTC
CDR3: CASSVGTSGRWKETQYF

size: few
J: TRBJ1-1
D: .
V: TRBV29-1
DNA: TGCAGCGCGCGAGGTGGGGCTGACACTGAAGCTTTCTTT
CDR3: CSARGGADTEAFF

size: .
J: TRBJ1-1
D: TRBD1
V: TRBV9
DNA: TGTGCCAGCAGCCGTACAGGGGGCTCCGGGGGAGCTTTCTTT
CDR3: CASSRTGGSGGAFF

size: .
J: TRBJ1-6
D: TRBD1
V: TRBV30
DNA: TGTGCCTGGAGTCCCGGGACAGATAATTCACCCCTCCACTTT
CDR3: CAWSPGTDNSPLHF

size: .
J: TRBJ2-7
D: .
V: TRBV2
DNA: TGTGCCAGCAGTCGCCGGAGCGCCCCCTACGAGCAGTACTTC
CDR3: CASSRRSAPYEQYF

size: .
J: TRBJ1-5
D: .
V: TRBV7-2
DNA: TGTGCCAGCAGCTTAGTTCCCAGGGGCAATCAGCCCCAGCATTTT
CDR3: CASSLVPRGNQPQHF

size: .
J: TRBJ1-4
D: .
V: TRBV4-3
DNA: TGCGCCAGCAGCTTGGGACTCGAGGAAAAACTGTTTTTT
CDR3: CASSLGLEEKLFF

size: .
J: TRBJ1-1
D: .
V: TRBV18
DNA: TGTGCCAGCTCACAGAGCCAAGACAGGGAAGCTTTCTTT
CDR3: CASSQSQDREAFF

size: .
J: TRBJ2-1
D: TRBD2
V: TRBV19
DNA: TGTGCCAGTAGTATAGTATTAGCGGGAGAGGTAAGGGCTGAGCAGTTCTTC
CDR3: CASSIVLAGEVRAEQFF

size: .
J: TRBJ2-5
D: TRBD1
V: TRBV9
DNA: TGTGCCAGCAGCGCCGGGACAGGGCCGGAAGAGACCCAGTACTTC
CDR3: CASSAGTGPEETQYF

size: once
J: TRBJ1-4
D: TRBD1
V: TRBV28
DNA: TGTGCCAGCAGGTCATCCGGGACAGGGAATGAAAAACTGTTTTTT
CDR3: CASRSSGTGNEKLFF

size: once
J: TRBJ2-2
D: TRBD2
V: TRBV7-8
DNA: TGTGCCAGCAGCTTAGCGCTGGCGGGGGGGAACACCGGGGAGCTGTTTTTT
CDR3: CASSLALAGGNTGELFF

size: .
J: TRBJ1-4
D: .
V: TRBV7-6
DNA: TGTGCCCCCGGGGGGGTTAGACGAGAAAAACTGTTTTTT
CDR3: CAPGGVRREKLFF

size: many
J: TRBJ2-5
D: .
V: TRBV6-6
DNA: TGTGCCAGCAGTCGCGACAGCCAAGAGACCCAGTACTTC
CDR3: CASSRDSQETQYF

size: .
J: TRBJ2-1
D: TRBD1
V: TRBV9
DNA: TGTGCCAGCAGCGTGAGGACAGGGTCAGACAATGAGCAGTTCTTC
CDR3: CASSVRTGSDNEQFF

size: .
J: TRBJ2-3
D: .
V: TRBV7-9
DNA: TGTGCCAGCAGCATTACTAGCACAGATACGCAGTATTTT
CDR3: CASSITSTDTQYF

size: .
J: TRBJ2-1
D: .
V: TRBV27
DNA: TGTGCCAGCAGTTCCCCCTGGGGCAGAGATAATGAGCAGTTCTTC
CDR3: CASSSPWGRDNEQFF

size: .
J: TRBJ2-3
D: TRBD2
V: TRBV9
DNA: TGTGCCAGCAGCGCGGGGGGAGATACGCAGTATTTT
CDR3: CASSAGGDTQYF

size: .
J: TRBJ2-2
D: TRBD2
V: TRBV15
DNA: TGTGCCACCAGCAGAGACGGGGGACTAGGGGGCGGGGAGCTGTTTTTT
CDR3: CATSRDGGLGGGELFF

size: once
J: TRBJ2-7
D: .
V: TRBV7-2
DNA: TGTGCCAGCAGCCCTAGGGGCCTTTTCGAGCAGTACTTC
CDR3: CASSPRGLFEQYF

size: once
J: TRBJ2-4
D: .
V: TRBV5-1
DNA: TGCGCCAGCAGCCCGACTACTCTAGCCAAAAACATTCAGTACTTC
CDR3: CASSPTTLAKNIQYF

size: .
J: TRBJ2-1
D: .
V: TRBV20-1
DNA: TGCAGTGCTGACGGGAATGAGCAGTTCTTC
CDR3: CSADGNEQFF

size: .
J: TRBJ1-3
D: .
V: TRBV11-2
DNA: TGTGCCAGCAGCTTAGTAGGGGAGGGAGGAAACACCATATATTTT
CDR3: CASSLVGEGGNTIYF

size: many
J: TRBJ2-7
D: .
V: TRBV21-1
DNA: TGTGCCAGCAGCACGCCCGGACTAGCGGGAGATGGCTACGAGCAGTACTTC
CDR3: CASSTPGLAGDGYEQYF

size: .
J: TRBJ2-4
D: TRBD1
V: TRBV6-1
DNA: TGTGCCAGCAGTTCTCCCGGGACAGGGAAAAACATTCAGTACTTC
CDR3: CASSSPGTGKNIQYF

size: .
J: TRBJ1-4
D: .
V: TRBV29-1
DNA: TGCAGCGTTGCCCTCGGAGTCGAAAAACTGTTTTTT
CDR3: CSVALGVEKLFF

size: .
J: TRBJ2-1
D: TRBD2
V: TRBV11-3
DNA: TGTGCCAGCAGCTTAGCGACAGGGTCTAGCGGGGGGGCCGGAATCAATGAGCAGTTCTTC
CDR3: CASSLATGSSGGAGINEQFF

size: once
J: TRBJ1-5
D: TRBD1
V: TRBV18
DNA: TGTGCCAGCTCACTAAGGACAGGGGTCGGGGATCAGCCCCAGCATTTT
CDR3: CASSLRTGVGDQPQHF

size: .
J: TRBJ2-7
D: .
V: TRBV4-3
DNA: TGCGCCAGCAGCCAAGATCTTGGGCAGACCTACGAGCAGTACTTC
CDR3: CASSQDLGQTYEQYF

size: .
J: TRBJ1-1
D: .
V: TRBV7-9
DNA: TGTTCCAGCAGCTTAGAGGGCAGGGAAGCTGAAGCTTTCTTT
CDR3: CSSSLEGREAEAFF

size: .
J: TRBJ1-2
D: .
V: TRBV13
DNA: TGTGCCAGCAGCCCCACCCGGACAGCCCGTAACTATGGCTACACCTTC
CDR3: CASSPTRTARNYGYTF

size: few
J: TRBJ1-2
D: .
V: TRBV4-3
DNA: TGCGCCTGCAGCCAAGCTCCCGGCCCCGGGGTCGATGGCTACACCTTC
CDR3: CACSQAPGPGVDGYTF

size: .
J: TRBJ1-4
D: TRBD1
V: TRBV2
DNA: TGTGCCAGCAGTACCCCCGGGACAGGTCGAAATGAAAAACTGTTTTTT
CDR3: CASSTPGTGRNEKLFF

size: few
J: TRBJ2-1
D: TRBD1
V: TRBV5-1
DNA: TGCGCCAGCAGCTTATTGACAGGGGGGAATGAGCAGTTCTTC
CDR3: CASSLLTGGNEQFF

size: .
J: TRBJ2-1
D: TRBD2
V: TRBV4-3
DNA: TGCGCCAGCAGCCAAGATCATACTAGCGGGAGGGCCATGAACAATGAGCAGTTCTTC
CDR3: CASSQDHTSGRAMNNEQFF

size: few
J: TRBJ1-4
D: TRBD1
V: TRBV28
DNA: TGTGCCAGCAGTCCTGGACAGGGGGGTGGTGCTAAACTGTTTTTT
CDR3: CASSPGQGGGAKLFF

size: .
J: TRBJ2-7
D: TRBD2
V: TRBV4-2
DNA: TGTGCCAGCAGCCAAAAGACTAGCGGGAGGATCTACGAGCAGTACTTC
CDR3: CASSQKTSGRIYEQYF

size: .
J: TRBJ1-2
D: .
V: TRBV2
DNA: TGTGCCAGCAAAACTCTTGGCTATGGCTACACCTTC
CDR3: CASKTLGYGYTF

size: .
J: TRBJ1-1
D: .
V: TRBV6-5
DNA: TGTGCCAGCAGTTACTCTATAGAGCTTACTACTGAAGCTTTCTTT
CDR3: CASSYSIELTTEAFF

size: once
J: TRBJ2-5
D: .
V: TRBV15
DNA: TGTGCCACCACGCACAATTGGGGGCCTACGGAGACCCAGTACTTC
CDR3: CATTHNWGPTETQYF

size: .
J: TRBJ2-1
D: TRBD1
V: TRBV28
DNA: TGTGCCAGCAGTACCCGGGACAGCGAGTTCTTC
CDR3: CASSTRDSEFF